Below are 30 T cell receptor beta chains sequenced from a single sample in a study of CD8 T cells in Susac syndrome. After extraction with the RNeasy kit, roughly 0.45 to 1 ug of the RNA was reverse transcribed using random hexamers. TCRdb reanalysed the immunoSEQ multiplex PCR reads using MiXCR and keeps one entry per CDR3 protein. This table holds 95,000 to 150,000 distinct CDR3 sequences, 85% to 95% found once. Material for sequencing was CD8+ T cells from PBMCs. All receptors come from a human donor with multiple sclerosis.

The chain employs TRBV4-1 and TRBJ2-5, with 15 bases aligning to TRBD2. The CDR3 extends over 17 amino acids. Trimming removed 4 bases from V and 1 base from J; junction bases left unmatched: 4. Per the germline V gene, CDR1 is MGHRA and CDR2 is YSYEKL. As DNA, the CDR3 is TGCGCCAGCAGCCCGGGGACTAGCGGGAGGCTCCAAGAGACCCAGTACTTC. This codes for CASSPGTSGRLQETQYF.

This clonotype was detected only once. V is TRBV12-3 or TRBV12-4 and J is TRBJ2-1, with a weak D call TRBD1 (7 bases). CDR3 length equals 14 residues. The ends were cut back, 7 bases at V and 4 bases at J, with 14 bases in the middle. The CDR3 reads CASTQGGWYNEQFF. Here the CDR3 DNA reads TGTGCCAGCACCCAGGGGGGTTGGTACAATGAGCAGTTCTTC.

The chain has TRBV4-1 and TRBJ1-6, with a possible D match to TRBD1 (6 bases). Germline CDR1 is MGHRA and CDR2 is YSYEKL. The CDR3 is 15 amino acids. V was trimmed by 0 bases and J by 4 bases, leaving 7 bases between them. The chain's CDR3 is CASSQEGTYNSPLHF. CDR3 DNA: TGCGCCAGCAGCCAAGAAGGGACATATAATTCACCCCTCCACTTT.

V gene TRBV7-9 combines with J gene TRBJ1-5; D perhaps matches TRBD1 (5 bases). The CDR3 spans 12 residues. The germline CDR1 and CDR2 sequences are SEHNR and FQNEAQ (reference sequence). The V and J ends lost 5 bases and 9 bases respectively, with 11 bases between them. CDR3 bases: TGTGCCAGCAGCCTGGGGGATGGGCCCCAGCATTTT. Translating it yields CASSLGDGPQHF.

The chain has TRBV12-3 or TRBV12-4 and TRBJ1-2, with D possibly being TRBD1 (5 bases). V lost 11 bases and J 7 bases, leaving 11 bases between the germline ends. The CDR3 has 10 amino acids. CDR3 loop: CAEFGGGYTF. The CDR3 DNA reads TGTGCCGAGTTTGGGGGTGGCTACACCTTC.

The chain has TRBV5-1 and TRBJ2-4; 10 positions match TRBD1. Trimming took 4 bases from V and 10 from J; bases not matched to a gene: 20. The CDR3 totals 18 residues. Germline V gene data show CDR1 as SGHRS and CDR2 as YFSETQ. CDR3 amino acids: CASSRAERTGGVVEIQYF. For the CDR3, the DNA is TGCGCCAGCAGCCGGGCCGAAAGGACAGGGGGAGTAGTAGAGATTCAGTACTTC.

J is TRBJ2-1 and V is TRBV29-1; 8 bases agree with TRBD1. The CDR3 is 16 residues long. CDR1 is SQVTM, CDR2 ANQGSEA, per germline. V was clipped by 0 bases and J by 8 bases; unmatched bases: 12. CDR3 protein: CSVEEPRGRGIDEQFF. DNA for the CDR3: TGCAGCGTTGAAGAGCCCAGGGGGCGAGGTATTGATGAGCAGTTCTTC.

The gene calls are TRBV13 and TRBJ2-4, with TRBD2 as a possible D gene (6 bases). The CDR3 spans 15 residues. With 3 bases removed from V and 0 bases from J, the gap between germline ends came to 9 bases. Germline loops: CDR1 PRHDT, CDR2 FYEKMQ (reference sequence). The CDR3 protein is CASSLRGGAKNIQYF. DNA for the CDR3: TGTGCCAGCAGCTTGCGGGGCGGAGCCAAAAACATTCAGTACTTC.

V is TRBV24-1 and J is TRBJ2-7; TRBD1 agrees at 8 bases. Germline CDR1 reads KGHDR; CDR2 reads SFDVKD. The trim removed 5 bases at V and 4 bases at J, leaving 6 bases unmatched. The CDR3 loop spans 14 amino acids. This CDR3 is CATSVHDRGYEQYF. The CDR3 DNA is TGTGCCACCAGTGTCCACGACAGGGGTTACGAGCAGTACTTC.

The gene calls are TRBV6-6 and TRBJ2-2; 7 positions match TRBD1. The germline gives CDR1 MNHNY, CDR2 SVGAGI (reference sequence). V trimming: 6 bases; J trimming: 2 bases; junction bases outside the gene matches: 3. CDR3 size: 14 residues. The CDR3 nucleotides read TGTGCCAGCAGCGACAGGGCAAACACCGGGGAGCTGTTTTTT. This sequence encodes CASSDRANTGELFF.

The CDR3 spells CASSNRSPGVGEQYV. As DNA, the CDR3 is TGTGCCAGCAGTAACAGGAGCCCCGGCGTCGGGGAGCAGTACGTC. This sequence joins TRBV6-5 and TRBJ2-7, with a possible D match to TRBD1 (5 bases). Trimming shortened V by 5 bases and J by 7 bases, and 21 bases separated the two germline ends. Germline CDR1 MNHEY, CDR2 SVGAGI. The CDR3 is made up of 15 amino acids.

The chain couples TRBV28 to TRBJ1-1; D remains unclear. CDR1 and CDR2 (germline): MDHEN, SYDVKM. The length of the CDR3 is 12 residues. Trimming removed 6 bases from V and 7 bases from J, with 12 bases in between. The CDR3 sequence: CASSLRAVEAFF. CDR3 nucleotide sequence: TGTGCCAGCAGCCTAAGGGCGGTTGAAGCTTTCTTT. Drawing the rest from reference TRBV28 and TRBJ1-1, the complete variable domain is DVKVTQSSRYLVKRTGEKVFLECVQDMDHENMFWYRQDPGLGLRLIYFSYDVKMKEKGDIPEGYSVSREKKERFSLILESASTNQTSMYLCASSLRAVEAFFGQGTRLTVV.

V gene TRBV5-1 combines with J gene TRBJ2-5; no reliable D call. The V gene's germline CDR1 is SGHRS and CDR2 YFSETQ. Trimming pared 0 bases from V and 1 base from J, leaving 7 bases between. CDR3 length: 14 residues. As DNA, the CDR3 is TGCGCCAGCAGCTTGGGAATAATCCAAGAGACCCAGTACTTC. Translation: CASSLGIIQETQYF.

The chain has TRBV7-8 and TRBJ2-1, with 11 bases identical to TRBD2. Germline V CDR1 and CDR2: SGHVS, FQNEAQ. The CDR3 contains 16 residues. The junction had 4 bases not matched to a gene; V was cut back by 4 bases and J by 2 bases. CDR3 sequence: CASSWTSGRTYNEQFF. The DNA for the CDR3 is TGTGCCAGCAGCTGGACTAGCGGGCGAACCTACAATGAGCAGTTCTTC.

This clonotype was picked up a small number of times. The chain links TRBV6-2 or TRBV6-3 to TRBJ2-1; D is possibly TRBD1 (5 bases). Per germline, CDR1 MNHEY and CDR2 SVGEGT. V gave up 0 bases and J gave up 9 bases, with 6 bases separating them. The CDR3 runs to 12 residues. For the CDR3, the DNA is TGTGCCAGCAGTTACTCGACAGTTGAGCAGTTCTTC. It yields the protein CASSYSTVEQFF.

V and J are TRBV19 and TRBJ2-2; 11 bases agree with TRBD2. Germline-derived CDR1 and CDR2 are LNHDA and SQIVND (reference sequence). The CDR3 length is 16 residues. V lost 6 bases to trimming and J lost 2 bases; unmatched junction nucleotides: 5. CDR3 region: CASRGRLAGNTGELFF. CDR3 DNA sequence: TGTGCCAGTAGGGGGAGACTAGCGGGAAACACCGGGGAGCTGTTTTTT.

This clonotype showed up just once. The DNA for the CDR3 is TGTGCCAGCTCACGCCTAGCGGGAAAACGAACAGATACGCAGTATTTT. Translation gives CASSRLAGKRTDTQYF. The chain links TRBV18 to TRBJ2-3; 9 bases fit TRBD2. Germline trimming cut 4 bases from V and 3 bases from J; bases unmatched to any gene: 8. CDR1 is KGHSH and CDR2 is LQKENI in the germline V gene. This CDR3 has 16 residues.

The chain recombines TRBV7-9 with TRBJ2-1; 10 bases fit TRBD1. In germline, CDR1 is SEHNR, CDR2 FQNEAQ (reference sequence). J gave up 7 bases and V 5 bases, and 8 bases lay outside the gene matches. There are 15 residues in the CDR3. CDR3 amino acids: CASSQPGQGLNEQFF. The CDR3 DNA sequence: TGTGCCAGCAGCCAGCCGGGACAGGGGTTGAATGAGCAGTTCTTC.

This clonotype showed up just once. This chain links TRBV7-8 with TRBJ2-3; D remains ambiguous. CDR1 is SGHVS, CDR2 FQNEAQ, per germline. CDR3 length equals 14 residues. Deletions cut 4 bases from V and 4 bases from J, with 12 bases between. CDR3 bases: TGTGCCAGCAGCTACAGCTTTACTTCAGATACGCAGTATTTT. It codes for CASSYSFTSDTQYF.

This clonotype was observed once. The genes are TRBV7-9 and TRBJ2-7; tentative D call: TRBD2 (6 bases). Trimming removed 6 bases from V and 7 bases from J, with 19 bases in between. The CDR3 loop spans 14 amino acids. Per the germline V gene, CDR1 is SEHNR and CDR2 is FQNEAQ (reference sequence). In DNA, the CDR3 is TGTGCCAGCAGTTTAAACAGCGGGTTTCAGGAGCAGTACTTC. Protein product: CASSLNSGFQEQYF.

The V gene is TRBV29-1, the J gene TRBJ2-2; 7 bases fit TRBD2. The CDR3 length is 15 residues. Germline CDR1 SQVTM, CDR2 ANQGSEA. Trimming removed 7 bases from V and 0 bases from J; junction bases left unmatched: 8. The DNA for the CDR3 is TGCAGCGCCGTCGGGGGACTATCGAACACCGGGGAGCTGTTTTTT. It yields the protein CSAVGGLSNTGELFF.

This clonotype was seen only once. V usage is TRBV7-2 and J usage is TRBJ2-3; D is ambiguous. This CDR3 comprises 13 residues. The V end was cut by 4 bases, the J end by 1 base, with 6 bases between. CDR1 SGHTA and CDR2 FQGNSA come from the germline V gene. CDR3 bases: TGTGCCAGCAGCTCGATGGGCACAGATACGCAGTATTTT. Translating gives CASSSMGTDTQYF. The whole variable domain, filled in from reference TRBV7-2 and TRBJ2-3, reads GAGVSQSPSNKVTEKGKDVELRCDPISGHTALYWYRQSLGQGLEFLIYFQGNSAPDKSGLPSDRFSAERTGGSVSTLTIQRTQQEDSAVYLCASSSMGTDTQYFGPGTRLTVL.

The V call is TRBV7-9, the J call TRBJ1-1; D remains unclear. Germline CDR1 and CDR2: SEHNR and FQNEAQ (reference sequence). V was shortened by 1 base and J by 4 bases, with 4 bases between the two germline ends. The CDR3 is made up of 12 amino acids. The CDR3 sequence is CASSLESTEAFF. The CDR3 DNA sequence: TGTGCCAGCAGCTTAGAGAGCACTGAAGCTTTCTTT.

The chain joins TRBV4-1 to TRBJ2-5; 7 bases fit TRBD2. CDR1 and CDR2 from the germline V gene are MGHRA and YSYEKL. V trimming: 5 bases; J trimming: 5 bases; junction bases outside the gene matches: 14. This CDR3 region has 16 residues. The CDR3: CASSSGEREGRETQYF. The CDR3, as DNA: TGCGCCAGCAGCTCGGGGGAGAGGGAGGGCCGTGAGACCCAGTACTTC.

V and J are TRBV13 and TRBJ2-7; the D is unclear. The V end lost 0 bases, the J end lost 2 bases, and 8 bases lay between the germline ends. This CDR3 is 14 amino acids long. Germline CDR1 is PRHDT and CDR2 is FYEKMQ (reference sequence). CDR3 in amino acids: CASSLGGQPYEQYV. DNA for the CDR3: TGTGCCAGCAGCTTAGGCGGTCAACCCTACGAGCAGTACGTC.

This chain uses TRBV7-8 with TRBJ1-1; D is perhaps TRBD1 (6 bases). Between the trimmed V and J ends, which lost 5 bases and 0 bases, there was a span of 16 bases. Germline V gives CDR1 SGHVS, CDR2 FQNEAQ. The CDR3 totals 16 residues. The CDR3 nucleotides are TGTGCCAGCAGCCTTCATTCGACAGGATTGAACACTGAAGCTTTCTTT. Protein: CASSLHSTGLNTEAFF. Full variable domain (missing parts from reference TRBV7-8 and TRBJ1-1): GAGVSQSPRYKVAKRGQDVALRCDPISGHVSLFWYQQALGQGPEFLTYFQNEAQLDKSGLPSDRFFAERPEGSVSTLKIQRTQQEDSAVYLCASSLHSTGLNTEAFFGQGTRLTVV.

The V gene is TRBV7-9, the J gene TRBJ1-2; D not certain. This CDR3 is 16 amino acids long. Germline V lookup: CDR1 SEHNR, CDR2 FQNEAQ (reference sequence). Trimming stripped 1 base from V and 0 bases from J, with 12 bases between. The CDR3 reads CASSLGSVGTNYGYTF. The CDR3 bases are TGTGCCAGCAGCTTAGGGTCTGTCGGAACTAACTATGGCTACACCTTC.

The genes are TRBV15 and TRBJ1-5, with 11 nucleotides matching TRBD1. Germline CDR1 LNHNV, CDR2 YYDKDF (reference sequence). After removal of 6 bases from V and 2 bases from J, the junction contained 6 bases not matched to a gene. The CDR3 spans 16 residues. The CDR3 nucleotides read TGTGCCACCAGGGACAGGGGGCGTCGGGGCAATCAGCCCCAGCATTTT. Translated, it gives CATRDRGRRGNQPQHF.

The chain links TRBV7-9 to TRBJ1-1; 7 bases are shared with TRBD1. Germline V gene data show CDR1 as SEHNR and CDR2 as FQNEAQ (reference sequence). The CDR3 contains 17 residues. V was clipped by 2 bases and J by 1 base; unmatched bases: 10. The CDR3 sequence is CASSLTISGTENTEAFF. CDR3 DNA: TGTGCCAGCAGCTTAACTATCTCCGGGACAGAGAACACTGAAGCTTTCTTT.

This sequence joins TRBV12-3 or TRBV12-4 and TRBJ1-2; tentative D call: TRBD1 (6 bases). This CDR3 is 12 amino acids long. Trimming shortened V by 6 bases and J by 5 bases, and 10 bases separated the two germline ends. The CDR3 DNA reads as TGTGCCAGCAGGACAGGTGTATATGGCTACACCTTC. This codes for CASRTGVYGYTF.